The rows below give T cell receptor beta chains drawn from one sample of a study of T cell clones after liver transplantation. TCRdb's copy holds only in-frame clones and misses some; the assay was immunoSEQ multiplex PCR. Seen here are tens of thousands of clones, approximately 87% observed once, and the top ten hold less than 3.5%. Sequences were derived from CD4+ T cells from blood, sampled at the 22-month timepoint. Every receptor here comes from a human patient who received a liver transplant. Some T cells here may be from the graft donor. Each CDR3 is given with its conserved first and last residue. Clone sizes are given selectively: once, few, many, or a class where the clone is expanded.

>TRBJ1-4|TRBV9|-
CASSGTPSGGEKLFF
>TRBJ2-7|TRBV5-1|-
CASSPTRVEQYF
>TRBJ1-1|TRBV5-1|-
CASSSRGQGAAEAFF
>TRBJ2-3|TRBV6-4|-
CASSCKRSGDTQYF
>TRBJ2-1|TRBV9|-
CASLSGSRNEQFF
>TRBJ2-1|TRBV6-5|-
CASSRGHYNEQFF
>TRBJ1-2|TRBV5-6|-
CASSVRTGLGYTF
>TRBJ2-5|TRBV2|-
CASSEAPRTQYF
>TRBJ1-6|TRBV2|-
CASRGDLTAGSPLHF
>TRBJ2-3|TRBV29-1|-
CSVGGETQYF
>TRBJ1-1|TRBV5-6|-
CASSGRVNTEAFF
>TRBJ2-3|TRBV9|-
CASSAGTSGSGDTQYF
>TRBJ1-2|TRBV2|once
CASSAGGGTGYGYTF
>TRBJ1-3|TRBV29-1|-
CSVAHRDGTGNTIYF
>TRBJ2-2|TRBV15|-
CATQRGRVLGRTGELFF
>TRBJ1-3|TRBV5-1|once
CASSLGLDTYSGNTIYF
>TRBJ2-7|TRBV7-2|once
CASSLGLPGTHRYEQYF
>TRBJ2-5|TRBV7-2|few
CASSLGLAISGTQYF
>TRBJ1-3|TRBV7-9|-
CASSAVGVSGNTIYF
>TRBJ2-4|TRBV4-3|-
CASSRIQGIQYF
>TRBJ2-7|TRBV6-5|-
CASSYSRRGRYEQYF
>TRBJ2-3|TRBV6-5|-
CASTQRDTQYF